This T cell receptor beta chain was identified in a study of shared clonotypes between healthy human individuals. Whole-study context: Those who served as donors were a couple of women and three men between the ages of 18 and 49.

Whole-study results and caveats: Blood was the only sampled material, and tissue repertoires likely differ. Clonotype sharing among donors was thought likely to change with sequencing depth.

The assay was carried out at the deep level. Produced via immunoSEQ multiplex PCR; TCRdb's table is partial and in-frame only. Seen here are roughly 1,000,000 clones, around three quarters observed once, and the top ten hold approximately 0.56%. The CDR3 loop spans 15 amino acids. This clone occurred once. The antigen is unknown. Sequencing was performed on memory CD4+ T cells from PBMCs. Regarding subset: CD45RA-negative fraction. This TCR was sampled from a man aged 18 to 30 in good health. Some clones in this sample may be carry-over from other donors' samples. J is TRBJ2-7 and V is TRBV21-1; no check of the table's D call, TRBD2, against the DNA was made. TRBV21-1 is annotated as a pseudogene. The CDR3 coding sequence is TGTGCCAGCAGCAAAACTCCCGCGGGAGGTTACGAGCAGTACTTC. Its translation: CASSKTPAGGYEQYF.